These 5 T cell receptor beta chains were sequenced from one sample in a study of early T cells in non-severe SARS-CoV-2 infection (dated by TCRdb to the early 2020s). The receptor library was made with 5' RACE. The listed sequencing device is NextSeq 500. In-frame beta chains were kept once TCRdb had trimmed the public reads at Q25 with fastp and called clones with MiXCR. Identical CDR3 proteins give one entry, which carries the most common genes and DNA. This sample gives more than 65,000 distinct CDR3 sequences in total; 9.5% to 15% of them show up just once. About 1.3% of the sample is held by the ten biggest clonotypes. Material for sequencing was whole blood. The receptors derive from an adult who was a healthcare worker with PCR-confirmed SARS-CoV-2 infection or an uninfected control (not recorded which).

The sample holds a few counts of this clonotype. The chain's CDR3 is CASSVGGDGSPLHF. CDR3 nucleotides: TGTGCCAGCAGCGTAGGGGGGGACGGTTCACCCCTCCACTTT. The J gene is TRBJ1-6, the V gene TRBV9; tentatively, D is TRBD1 (5 bases). Germline CDR1 and CDR2: SGDLS and YYNGEE. V lost 0 bases, J lost 9 bases, and 10 bases lay in between. The CDR3 runs to 14 residues.

This clonotype showed up many times. The gene calls are TRBV20-1 and TRBJ2-5; D tentatively reads TRBD1 or TRBD2 (7 bases each). This CDR3 comprises 14 residues. Trimming cost V 2 bases and J 5 bases, with 15 bases left between them. The germline gives CDR1 DFQATT, CDR2 SNEGSKA (reference sequence). CDR3 sequence: CSARQGGQGETQYF. The CDR3 DNA is TGCAGTGCTAGACAGGGGGGGCAGGGGGAGACCCAGTACTTC.

This clonotype was picked up many times. This chain links TRBV10-2 with TRBJ1-2; 7 bases align to TRBD1. The CDR3 is 12 amino acids. CDR1 is WSHSY and CDR2 is SAAADI in the germline V gene. V lost 5 bases, J lost 6 bases, and 3 bases stayed unmatched. The CDR3 nucleotides are TGCGCCAGCAGTTCAGGGGGACATGGCTACACCTTC. This codes for CASSSGGHGYTF.

This clonotype was counted many times. V and J are TRBV18 and TRBJ1-2; 10 bases line up with TRBD1. The CDR3 consists of 14 residues. Losses at the gene ends were 2 bases for V and 3 bases for J; bases not matched to a gene: 0. Germline values: CDR1 KGHSH, CDR2 LQKENI. DNA of the CDR3: TGTGCCAGCTCACCAGGACAGGGGGACTATGGCTACACCTTC. Residues: CASSPGQGDYGYTF.

This clonotype has at least ten counts. The chain recombines TRBV11-2 with TRBJ2-1; 7 bases map to TRBD1. CDR3 size: 13 residues. Trimming cost V 5 bases and J 7 bases; bases outside gene matches: 5. Germline lookup yields CDR1 SGHAT and CDR2 FQNNGV. The DNA of the CDR3 is TGTGCCAGCAGCCCTTACAGGGGAAATGAGCAGTTCTTC. Residues: CASSPYRGNEQFF.